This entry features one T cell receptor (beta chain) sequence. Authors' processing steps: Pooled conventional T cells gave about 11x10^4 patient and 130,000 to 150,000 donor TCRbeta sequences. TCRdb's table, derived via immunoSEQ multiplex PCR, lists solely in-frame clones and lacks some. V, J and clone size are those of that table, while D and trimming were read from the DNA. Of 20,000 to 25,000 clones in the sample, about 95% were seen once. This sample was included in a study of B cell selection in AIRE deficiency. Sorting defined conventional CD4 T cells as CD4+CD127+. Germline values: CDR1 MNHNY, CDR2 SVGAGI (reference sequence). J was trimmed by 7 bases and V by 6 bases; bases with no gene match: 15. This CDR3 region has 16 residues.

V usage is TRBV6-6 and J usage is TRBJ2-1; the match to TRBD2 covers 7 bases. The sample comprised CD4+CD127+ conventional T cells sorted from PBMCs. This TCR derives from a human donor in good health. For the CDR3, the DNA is TGTGCCAGCAGCGGTGTGACTAGCCTTATGACGAATGAGCAGTTCTTC. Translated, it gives CASSGVTSLMTNEQFF.